The clone carrying this TCR beta chain has only a few counts. Antigen specificity is unknown. This sample stems from a study of OX40 agonist ivuxolimab in advanced cancers. The germline CDR1 and CDR2 sequences are LGHNT and FRNRAP. Trimming removed 6 bases at V and 1 base at J, with 10 bases between. The CDR3 length is 14 residues. Samples were taken at baseline and on day 1 of cycles 4 and 7. Clones were sequenced by immunoSEQ multiplex PCR, and TCRdb holds only the in-frame ones, with some missing. This table holds just under 80,000 clones, about 91% found once. Findings and caveats of the study: The CD4+ and CD8+ T cells in the blood had expanded clonally by week 6 at 0.1 to 3.0 mg/kg.

V is TRBV12-5 and J is TRBJ1-5; a possible D gene is TRBD1 (6 bases). This specimen was CD4+ or CD8+ T cells sorted from blood, taken in a trial of the OX40 agonist ivuxolimab. The receptor comes from an adult with an advanced solid tumor such as melanoma, head and neck, liver or kidney cancer. DNA for the CDR3: TGTGCTAGTGGAGGGGGACGGAGCAATCAGCCCCAGCATTTT. Protein: CASGGGRSNQPQHF.